This passage covers 32 T cell receptor beta chains from one sample sequenced in a study of chronic HIV infection and antiretroviral therapy. A single record per CDR3 protein comes from TCRdb applying MiXCR to the 5' RACE reads. The sample yields around 30,000 distinct CDR3 sequences, over 7.5% seen once. Sequenced sample: peripheral blood. These receptors were taken from an adult who had HIV and had not received antiretroviral therapy, or was an uninfected healthy control (not recorded which).

Many counts were recorded for this clonotype. The gene calls are TRBV5-1 and TRBJ2-3; no clear D. CDR1 is SGHRS and CDR2 is YFSETQ in the germline V gene. Trimming stripped 7 bases from V and 1 base from J, with 13 bases between. The CDR3 covers 14 residues. The chain's CDR3 is CASEKGSGTDTQYF. CDR3 DNA: TGCGCCAGCGAAAAGGGATCGGGCACAGATACGCAGTATTTT.

The table lists this clonotype with many counts. The V gene is TRBV7-3, the J gene TRBJ1-1; 8 positions agree with TRBD1. CDR3 size: 15 residues. Germline CDR1 reads SGHTA; CDR2 reads FQGTGA. Trimming cost V 4 bases and J 4 bases; bases outside gene matches: 8. The chain's CDR3 is CASSYSRGQGTEAFF. The CDR3 DNA reads TGTGCCAGCAGCTACTCCAGGGGGCAGGGCACTGAAGCTTTCTTT.

The rearrangement uses TRBV20-1 and TRBJ2-1; 15 bases match TRBD2. Germline-derived CDR1 and CDR2 are DFQATT and SNEGSKA (reference sequence). The junction had 6 bases not matched to a gene; V was cut back by 6 bases and J by 3 bases. There are 16 residues in the CDR3. In nucleotides, the CDR3 is TGCAGTGCGCCGGGACTAGCGGGAGGAGACTACAATGAGCAGTTCTTC. Amino acid sequence: CSAPGLAGGDYNEQFF.

Only a few counts were recorded for this clonotype. V is TRBV7-8 and J is TRBJ1-5; D gene unclear. CDR1 and CDR2 from the germline V gene are SGHVS and FQNEAQ. V was pared by 6 bases and J by 3 bases, with 18 bases between. The CDR3 spans 16 residues. Here the CDR3 reads CASSFSRSGSNQPQHF. In DNA form, the CDR3 reads TGTGCCAGCAGTTTTAGCCGGTCCGGATCCAATCAGCCCCAGCATTTT.

This clonotype was detected only a few times. Germline and junction disagree at one end, which may indicate a read error. J is TRBJ1-2 and V is TRBV7-2; D is undetermined. Germline V gene lookup returns CDR1 SGHTA and CDR2 FQGNSA. The CDR3 is 14 amino acids. The chain's CDR3 is CASSLGVGDYGDTF. CDR3 DNA: TGTGCCAGCAGCTTAGGAGTCGGCGACTATGGCGACACCTTC.

This clonotype occurred a few times. V usage is TRBV29-1 and J usage is TRBJ2-7; 7 bases align to TRBD1. Germline loops: CDR1 SQVTM, CDR2 ANQGSEA. The CDR3 is made up of 13 amino acids. Losses at the gene ends were 0 bases for V and 6 bases for J; bases not matched to a gene: 5. The CDR3 here is CSVEDWTGGEQYF. CDR3 coding DNA: TGCAGCGTTGAAGATTGGACAGGCGGCGAGCAGTACTTC.

This clonotype was recorded at least ten times. V gene TRBV24-1 combines with J gene TRBJ2-3; D is perhaps TRBD1 or TRBD2 (5 bases each). The germline V and J ends were trimmed by 5 bases and 7 bases, with 12 bases remaining between them. This CDR3 region has 13 residues. The germline CDR1 and CDR2 sequences are KGHDR and SFDVKD. Here the CDR3 reads CATSARGSNTQYF. In nucleotides, the CDR3 is TGTGCCACCAGTGCGAGGGGCTCCAATACGCAGTATTTT.

This clonotype turned up a few times. The gene calls are TRBV11-2 and TRBJ2-3; 11 bases line up with TRBD2. This CDR3 has 16 amino acids. Germline V lookup: CDR1 SGHAT, CDR2 FQNNGV. The V and J ends lost 4 bases and 4 bases, in that order; junction bases with no gene match: 7. For the CDR3, the DNA is TGTGCCAGCAGCTCCATAGCGGGAGGGAGTTCAGATACGCAGTATTTT. As protein: CASSSIAGGSSDTQYF.

The J gene is TRBJ1-1, the V gene TRBV18; 7 bases map to TRBD1. Germline V gene data show CDR1 as KGHSH and CDR2 as LQKENI. There are 13 residues in the CDR3. V shed 3 bases and J 10 bases; nucleotides not matched to a gene: 8. CDR3 loop: CASSPVRGPGAFF. For the CDR3, the DNA is TGTGCCAGCTCACCCGTTAGGGGGCCGGGAGCTTTCTTT.

This chain links TRBV7-9 with TRBJ2-5; D is perhaps TRBD1 (5 bases). Germline-derived CDR1 and CDR2 are SEHNR and FQNEAQ (reference sequence). Trimming cost V 5 bases and J 5 bases, with 15 bases left between them. The CDR3 extends over 14 amino acids. The chain's CDR3 is CASSLTGAGETQYF. The CDR3, as DNA: TGTGCCAGCAGCCTAACTGGGGCTGGGGAGACCCAGTACTTC. Full variable domain (rest looked up from reference TRBV7-9 and TRBJ2-5): DTGVSQNPRHKITKRGQNVTFRCDPISEHNRLYWYRQTLGQGPEFLTYFQNEAQLEKSRLLSDRFSAERPKGSFSTLEIQRTEQGDSAMYLCASSLTGAGETQYFGPGTRLLVL.

The table lists this clonotype with a few counts. The chain uses TRBV20-1 and TRBJ1-2; D remains unclear. In germline, CDR1 is DFQATT, CDR2 SNEGSKA (reference sequence). The CDR3 has 14 residues. V was clipped by 5 bases and J by 3 bases, with 16 bases between them. CDR3 sequence reads: CSALTPEDHYGYTF. The CDR3, as DNA: TGCAGTGCTCTTACCCCTGAGGATCACTATGGCTACACCTTC.

In this sample, this clonotype turned up many times. The rearrangement links TRBV29-1 to TRBJ2-6, with 8 bases identical to TRBD1. V shed 4 bases, J shed 2 bases, and the junction held 7 bases outside the gene matches. CDR1 SQVTM and CDR2 ANQGSEA come from the germline V gene. The CDR3 runs 16 residues. The CDR3 loop reads CSVVQGAIAGANVLTF. CDR3 coding DNA: TGCAGCGTTGTGCAGGGGGCTATCGCTGGGGCCAACGTCCTGACTTTC.

This clonotype was seen many times. The V and J genes are TRBV2 and TRBJ1-5, with D unresolved. CDR3 length equals 13 residues. Germline V CDR1 and CDR2: SNHLY, FYNNEI. V lost 7 bases and J 3 bases, leaving 10 bases between the germline ends. This chain's CDR3 is CASKTGDNQPQHF. The CDR3 nucleotides are TGTGCCAGCAAGACGGGTGACAATCAGCCCCAGCATTTT.

The table lists this clonotype with a few counts. The chain has TRBV21-1 and TRBJ1-4; the D call TRBD1 from the table was never checked on the DNA. TRBV21-1 is a listed pseudogene. This CDR3 has 13 residues. CDR3 DNA sequence: TGTGCCAGCACCACAGGGGCTAATGAAAAACTGTTTTTT. Residues: CASTTGANEKLFF.

The table lists this clonotype with many counts. CDR3 sequence (DNA): TGTGCCAGCAGCTTAAGGGCAGTGTCTGGGGCCAACGTCCTGACTTTC. Translation gives CASSLRAVSGANVLTF. The chain uses TRBV7-9 and TRBJ2-6, with no clear D. Germline assignment: CDR1 SEHNR and CDR2 FQNEAQ (reference sequence). The ends were cut back, 2 bases at V and 1 base at J, with 9 bases in the middle. The CDR3 covers 16 residues.

As for this clonotype: Being one base from a much bigger clone, this may be a read error. The CDR3 bases are TGTGCCAGCAGCTTACTAGTGGAGCAAGAGACCCAGTACTTC. Residues: CASSLLVEQETQYF. The chain uses TRBV7-2 and TRBJ2-5, with D uncertain. V dropped 2 bases and J dropped 2 bases, with 9 bases sitting between them. The CDR3 contains 14 residues. Germline V gives CDR1 SGHTA, CDR2 FQGNSA.

V usage is TRBV6-2 or TRBV6-3 and J usage is TRBJ1-5; possibly TRBD1 for D (6 bases). The CDR3 totals 15 residues. Trimming removed 8 bases at V and 6 bases at J, with 20 bases between. CDR1 MNHEY and CDR2 SVGEGT come from the germline V gene. Written as DNA, the CDR3 is TGTGCCAGCCGCGACTACAGGGAGGTCGGTCAGCCCCAGCATTTT. It codes for CASRDYREVGQPQHF.

This clonotype was observed at least ten times. The genes are TRBV20-1 and TRBJ1-1; 10 nucleotides match TRBD1. CDR3 length equals 15 residues. Losses at the gene ends were 1 base for V and 6 bases for J; bases not matched to a gene: 8. In germline, CDR1 is DFQATT, CDR2 SNEGSKA (reference sequence). CDR3 sequence (DNA): TGCAGTGCTAGAGGTCAAGGGACAGGGGTATCTGAAGCTTTCTTT. As protein: CSARGQGTGVSEAFF.

This clonotype was counted only a few times. The CDR3 sequence is CASSFPGSYEQYF. The CDR3 nucleotides read TGTGCCAGCAGTTTCCCCGGCAGCTACGAGCAGTACTTC. The rearrangement joins TRBV27 to TRBJ2-7, with D hard to call. The CDR3 has 13 amino acids. V gave up 3 bases and J gave up 3 bases, with 9 bases separating them. The germline V gene encodes CDR1 MNHEY and CDR2 SMNVEV (reference sequence).

This clonotype was seen ten or more times. The chain couples TRBV7-9 to TRBJ2-7; TRBD2 matches at 10 bases. CDR1 and CDR2 (germline): SEHNR, FQNEAQ (reference sequence). J was trimmed by 1 base and V by 5 bases; bases with no gene match: 5. The CDR3 spans 15 residues. The CDR3 coding sequence is TGTGCCAGCAGCATCAGCGGGAGGGGGTCCTACGAGCAGTACTTC. Protein product: CASSISGRGSYEQYF.

This clonotype has a count of ten or more. The chain is built from TRBV7-8 and TRBJ2-3; D is uncertain. The germline V gene encodes CDR1 SGHVS and CDR2 FQNEAQ. V was clipped by 4 bases and J by 6 bases, with 5 bases between them. This CDR3 contains 11 residues. The chain's CDR3 is CASSYGDTQYF. CDR3 in DNA: TGTGCCAGCAGCTACGGGGATACGCAGTATTTT.

CDR3 nucleotide sequence: TGTGCCAGCAGCTTGAGGGCAGGGACGGAATACGAGCAGTACTTC. The encoded protein is CASSLRAGTEYEQYF. The chain has TRBV5-5 and TRBJ2-7, with D perhaps TRBD1 or TRBD2 (5 bases each). The CDR3 consists of 15 residues. V was cut by 1 base and J by 4 bases, with 15 bases left in between. Germline CDR1 is SGHKS and CDR2 is YYEKEE (reference sequence). Looking up the rest from reference TRBV5-5 and TRBJ2-7 gives the full variable domain: DAGVTQSPTHLIKTRGQQVTLRCSPISGHKSVSWYQQVLGQGPQFIFQYYEKEERGRGNFPDRFSARQFPNYSSELNVNALLLGDSALYLCASSLRAGTEYEQYFGPGTRLTVT.

This clonotype was detected a few times. The chain is built from TRBV29-1 and TRBJ2-3, with D uncertain. V was clipped by 6 bases and J by 3 bases, with 10 bases between them. The CDR3 is made up of 12 amino acids. Germline loops: CDR1 SQVTM, CDR2 ANQGSEA. The CDR3 protein is CSVAGETDTQYF. The CDR3 region has the DNA TGCAGCGTGGCTGGGGAAACAGATACGCAGTATTTT.

This clonotype has only a few counts. The gene calls are TRBV5-1 and TRBJ2-5; D assignment may be TRBD1 or TRBD2 (6 bases each). Germline V lookup: CDR1 SGHRS, CDR2 YFSETQ. The CDR3 totals 16 residues. Trimming removed 4 bases from V and 0 bases from J, with 16 bases in between. DNA of the CDR3: TGCGCCAGCAGCCCTGGGGGCACTAGCTACCAAGAGACCCAGTACTTC. Amino acids: CASSPGGTSYQETQYF.

There are a few counts of this clonotype. The chain employs TRBV6-6 and TRBJ1-5, with 7 bases identical to TRBD1. V was pared by 7 bases and J by 2 bases, with 8 bases of the junction left unmatched. CDR1 and CDR2 (germline): MNHNY, SVGAGI (reference sequence). The CDR3 loop spans 15 amino acids. The CDR3 coding sequence is TGTGCCAGCAATTTACAGGGGTTTGGCAATCAGCCCCAGCATTTT. Translating gives CASNLQGFGNQPQHF.

This clonotype was seen many times. The V gene is TRBV20-1, the J gene TRBJ2-7; a possible D gene is TRBD2 (5 bases). V lost 3 bases and J 6 bases, leaving 12 bases between the germline ends. CDR3 length: 12 residues. Germline loops: CDR1 DFQATT, CDR2 SNEGSKA (reference sequence). CDR3 region: CSARASLGEQYF. CDR3 nucleotide sequence: TGCAGTGCTAGGGCTAGCTTGGGCGAGCAGTACTTC.

This clonotype was counted many times. CDR3 in amino acids: CASSPGTSGSGTDTQYF. In nucleotides, the CDR3 is TGTGCCAGCTCACCCGGGACTAGCGGGAGTGGTACAGATACGCAGTATTTT. The chain uses TRBV18 and TRBJ2-3; 14 nucleotides match TRBD2. V lost 3 bases to trimming and J lost 3 bases; unmatched junction nucleotides: 5. The CDR3 contains 17 residues. Germline lookup yields CDR1 KGHSH and CDR2 LQKENI. Complete variable domain (other parts from reference TRBV18 and TRBJ2-3): NAGVMQNPRHLVRRRGQEARLRCSPMKGHSHVYWYRQLPEEGLKFMVYLQKENIIDESGMPKERFSAEFPKEGPSILRIQQVVRGDSAAYFCASSPGTSGSGTDTQYFGPGTRLTVL.

There are many counts of this clonotype. V usage is TRBV4-1 and J usage is TRBJ2-1; 8 nucleotides agree with TRBD2. V trimming: 5 bases; J trimming: 10 bases; junction bases outside the gene matches: 10. CDR1 MGHRA and CDR2 YSYEKL come from the germline V gene. The CDR3 is 14 amino acids. The CDR3 sequence: CASSTGGPGREQFF. The DNA of the CDR3 is TGCGCCAGCAGCACGGGAGGGCCGGGTAGGGAGCAGTTCTTC.

As to this clonotype: A read error may explain this, as a much larger clone is one base away. This chain joins TRBV27 and TRBJ2-7; 7 bases line up with TRBD1. This CDR3 is built from 13 residues. Germline V CDR1 and CDR2: MNHEY, SMNVEV (reference sequence). CDR3 nucleotides: TGTGCCAGCGCCGTCCGGGACAGTTACGAGCAGAACTTC. This translates into CASAVRDSYEQNF.

There are a few counts of this clonotype. The chain has TRBV2 and TRBJ2-7; no firm D call. V dropped 1 base and J dropped 0 bases, with 7 bases sitting between them. This CDR3 region has 14 residues. The germline V gene has CDR1 SNHLY and CDR2 FYNNEI. CDR3 DNA sequence: TGTGCCAGCAGTGAAGGGGGAACCTCCTACGAGCAGTACTTC. Protein product: CASSEGGTSYEQYF.

This clonotype was detected ten times or more. The chain is built from TRBV4-1 and TRBJ2-3, with D perhaps matching TRBD1 or TRBD2 (5 bases each). Germline V gene lookup returns CDR1 MGHRA and CDR2 YSYEKL. V gave up 1 base and J gave up 6 bases, with 14 bases separating them. The CDR3 has 15 amino acids. The CDR3 protein is CASSQGGFRDDTQYF. The CDR3 bases are TGCGCCAGCAGCCAAGGAGGGTTTAGGGACGATACGCAGTATTTT.

Many counts were recorded for this clonotype. The chain recombines TRBV5-5 with TRBJ1-2; D not certain. CDR1 is SGHKS, CDR2 YYEKEE, per germline (reference sequence). The CDR3 is 13 residues long. V lost 2 bases to trimming and J lost 4 bases, with 9 bases between them. The CDR3 loop is CASSFNPSYGYTF. CDR3 nucleotide sequence: TGTGCCAGCAGCTTTAACCCCAGCTATGGCTACACCTTC.